Below are 20 T cell receptor beta chains sequenced from a single sample in a study of graft-versus-host responses after intestinal transplantation. Assay: immunoSEQ multiplex PCR; the TCRdb copy retains only in-frame clones and omits some. This sample has 95,000 or so clones, with more than 80% found just once. Sample: PBMCs, taken 450 to 460 days after intestinal transplant. These TCRs come from a human patient who received an intestinal transplant, so some T cells may come from the graft donor.

The chain has TRBV9 and TRBJ2-5; D is ambiguous. V lost 4 bases to trimming and J lost 2 bases, with 9 bases between them. CDR3 length: 13 amino acids. Germline CDR1 reads SGDLS; CDR2 reads YYNGEE. The CDR3 coding sequence is TGTGCCAGCAGCCCAGCTAGACAAGAGACCCAGTACTTC. Translating gives CASSPARQETQYF.

The chain carries TRBV10-2 and TRBJ2-7; D ambiguous. Germline V gene lookup returns CDR1 WSHSY and CDR2 SAAADI. Between the trimmed V and J ends, which lost 6 bases and 3 bases, there was a span of 12 bases. The CDR3 has 13 amino acids. CDR3 coding DNA: TGCGCCAGCAGGATGACAAACCGCTACGAGCAGTACTTC. Translating gives CASRMTNRYEQYF.

The chain is built from TRBV7-9 and TRBJ2-7; D is perhaps TRBD1 (5 bases). V was clipped by 5 bases and J by 5 bases, with 13 bases between them. Germline CDR1 and CDR2: SEHNR and FQNEAQ (reference sequence). The CDR3 extends over 13 amino acids. For the CDR3, the DNA is TGTGCCAGCAGCCCACAATCCAGGGACGAGCAGTACTTC. The encoded protein is CASSPQSRDEQYF.

The gene calls are TRBV6-5 and TRBJ1-1; TRBD1 aligns across 11 bases. Germline V gives CDR1 MNHEY, CDR2 SVGAGI. V was pared by 4 bases and J by 7 bases, with 5 bases of the junction left unmatched. The CDR3 has 14 amino acids. CDR3 sequence: CASSSPGQGGEAFF. DNA of the CDR3: TGTGCCAGCAGTTCCCCGGGACAGGGGGGTGAAGCTTTCTTT.

The rearrangement uses TRBV2 and TRBJ1-4, with D maybe TRBD1 (6 bases). The germline V and J ends were trimmed by 4 bases and 10 bases, with 16 bases remaining between them. The CDR3 extends over 14 amino acids. The germline V gene has CDR1 SNHLY and CDR2 FYNNEI. The CDR3 loop reads CASSAPGPRGKLFF. The CDR3, as DNA: TGTGCCAGCAGTGCCCCCGGGCCCAGGGGAAAACTGTTTTTT.

This sequence joins TRBV7-9 and TRBJ2-3; TRBD2 matches 7 bases. The CDR3 length is 16 residues. From germline, CDR1 is SEHNR and CDR2 FQNEAQ (reference sequence). Germline trimming cut 5 bases from V and 0 bases from J; bases unmatched to any gene: 8. The CDR3 protein is CASSARGRASTDTQYF. The CDR3 DNA reads TGTGCCAGCAGCGCACGGGGGAGGGCTAGCACAGATACGCAGTATTTT.

This rearrangement joins TRBV5-6 to TRBJ2-1, with 13 bases that match TRBD2. The CDR3 runs 16 residues. Germline CDR1 reads SGHDT; CDR2 reads YYEEEE. Losses at the gene ends were 4 bases for V and 10 bases for J; bases not matched to a gene: 11. In DNA, the CDR3 is TGTGCCAGCAGCCAGCGGACTAGCGGGGGAGAAAAAGAGCAGTTCTTC. It specifies CASSQRTSGGEKEQFF.

This clone was seen only once. This CDR3 reads CAINGQVQETQYF. The CDR3 DNA sequence: TGTGCCATCAACGGACAGGTCCAAGAGACCCAGTACTTC. The chain carries TRBV10-3 and TRBJ2-5, with TRBD1 matching 7 bases. From germline, CDR1 is ENHRY and CDR2 SYGVKD. There are 13 residues in the CDR3. Trimming removed 7 bases from V and 1 base from J; junction bases left unmatched: 3.

J is TRBJ2-3 and V is TRBV13; 9 bases map to TRBD2. Per the germline V gene, CDR1 is PRHDT and CDR2 is FYEKMQ (reference sequence). The CDR3 consists of 16 residues. The junction had 14 bases not matched to a gene; V was cut back by 8 bases and J by 5 bases. In DNA form, the CDR3 reads TGTGCCAGCCTAACCGAGGGACTAGCAGGTGTAGATACGCAGTATTTT. The encoded protein is CASLTEGLAGVDTQYF.

The V call is TRBV6-1, the J call TRBJ2-7; 9 positions match TRBD1. Germline CDR1 and CDR2: MNHNS and SASEGT. After removal of 6 bases from V and 3 bases from J, the junction contained 9 bases not matched to a gene. The CDR3 contains 15 residues. The CDR3 nucleotides are TGTGCCAGCAGGGCACCCGGGACAGGGAACTACGAGCAGTACTTC. Translated: CASRAPGTGNYEQYF.

The chain combines TRBV5-1 with TRBJ1-5, with D hard to call. Between the trimmed V and J ends, which lost 3 bases and 1 base, there was a span of 11 bases. The CDR3 is 15 residues long. Looked up from germline, CDR1 is SGHRS and CDR2 is YFSETQ. The CDR3 DNA sequence: TGCGCCAGCAGCTCCGACGGGGTAAGCAATCAGCCCCAGCATTTT. Its translation: CASSSDGVSNQPQHF.

This clone was counted a single time. One end of the junction does not line up with germline, which may come from a read error. The V call is TRBV29-1, the J call TRBJ2-1; D not certain. CDR1 and CDR2 (germline): SQVTM, ANQGSEA. CDR3 length: 11 residues. The CDR3 coding sequence is TGTGGGGTCGTTTACTACAATGAGCAGTTCTTC. It specifies CGVVYYNEQFF.

The chain uses TRBV10-3 and TRBJ2-6; the D gene is possibly TRBD2 (5 bases). The CDR3 has 15 residues. The V gene lost 6 bases and the J gene lost 0 bases, with 9 bases spanning the gap. Per the germline V gene, CDR1 is ENHRY and CDR2 is SYGVKD. The chain's CDR3 is CAIRGADSGANVLTF. CDR3 in DNA: TGTGCCATCAGGGGAGCAGACTCTGGGGCCAACGTCCTGACTTTC.

This clone was observed once. The CDR3 here is CASSLTSTLYEQYF. CDR3 DNA: TGTGCCAGCAGCTTAACCTCGACCTTGTACGAGCAGTACTTC. The chain is built from TRBV11-2 and TRBJ2-7; the D is unclear. The V gene's germline CDR1 is SGHAT and CDR2 FQNNGV. V was shortened by 2 bases and J by 4 bases, with 12 bases between the two germline ends. The CDR3 is 14 amino acids.

The chain carries TRBV5-1 and TRBJ1-2; tentative D call: TRBD1 (5 bases). This CDR3 spans 14 amino acids. Per the germline V gene, CDR1 is SGHRS and CDR2 is YFSETQ. Trimming cost V 4 bases and J 3 bases, with 13 bases left between them. CDR3 sequence: CASSVAQGDYGYTF. CDR3 bases: TGCGCCAGCAGCGTCGCCCAGGGTGACTATGGCTACACCTTC. Combining the CDR3 with reference TRBV5-1 and TRBJ1-2 gives the whole variable domain KAGVTQTPRYLIKTRGQQVTLSCSPISGHRSVSWYQQTPGQGLQFLFEYFSETQRNKGNFPGRFSGRQFSNSRSEMNVSTLELGDSALYLCASSVAQGDYGYTFGSGTRLTVV.

The rearrangement joins TRBV12-5 to TRBJ2-1, with D maybe TRBD2 (6 bases). The germline V gene has CDR1 LGHNT and CDR2 FRNRAP. This CDR3 spans 14 amino acids. V was clipped by 5 bases and J by 4 bases, with 12 bases between them. CDR3 coding DNA: TGTGCTAGTGGTCTCGACCGGGAGTACAATGAGCAGTTCTTC. As protein: CASGLDREYNEQFF.

The V call is TRBV6-4, the J call TRBJ1-2, with D uncertain. The CDR3 is 13 residues long. In germline, CDR1 is MRHNA, CDR2 SNTAGT. The germline V and J ends were trimmed by 0 bases and 14 bases, with 16 bases remaining between them. The CDR3 region has the DNA TGTGCCAGCAGTGACTCGCTTTCGGGAGTAAGGACCTTC. Its protein is CASSDSLSGVRTF.

The CDR3 DNA sequence: TGTGCCAGCAGCTTGGGACCGATCTCTGGAAACACCATATATTTT. Translated, it gives CASSLGPISGNTIYF. The V gene is TRBV5-5, the J gene TRBJ1-3; D remains ambiguous. CDR3 length: 15 amino acids. CDR1 is SGHKS, CDR2 YYEKEE, per germline (reference sequence). V dropped 0 bases and J dropped 0 bases, with 7 bases sitting between them.

This clone was counted once. The chain has TRBV28 and TRBJ1-2; the match to TRBD1 covers 8 bases. Per the germline V gene, CDR1 is MDHEN and CDR2 is SYDVKM. V gave up 5 bases and J gave up 5 bases; unmatched junction bases: 7. This CDR3 spans 14 amino acids. The CDR3 DNA is TGTGCCAGCAGTGGGGGGACAGGACATTATGGCTACACCTTC. Residues: CASSGGTGHYGYTF.

The CDR3 bases are TGTGCCAGCAGCTGGGGGACAGGGGCGGGAAATGAGCAGTTCTTC. This gives the protein CASSWGTGAGNEQFF. The chain has TRBV5-6 and TRBJ2-1; 10 bases agree with TRBD1. V lost 3 bases to trimming and J lost 7 bases; unmatched junction nucleotides: 7. Germline lookup yields CDR1 SGHDT and CDR2 YYEEEE. The CDR3 spans 15 residues.